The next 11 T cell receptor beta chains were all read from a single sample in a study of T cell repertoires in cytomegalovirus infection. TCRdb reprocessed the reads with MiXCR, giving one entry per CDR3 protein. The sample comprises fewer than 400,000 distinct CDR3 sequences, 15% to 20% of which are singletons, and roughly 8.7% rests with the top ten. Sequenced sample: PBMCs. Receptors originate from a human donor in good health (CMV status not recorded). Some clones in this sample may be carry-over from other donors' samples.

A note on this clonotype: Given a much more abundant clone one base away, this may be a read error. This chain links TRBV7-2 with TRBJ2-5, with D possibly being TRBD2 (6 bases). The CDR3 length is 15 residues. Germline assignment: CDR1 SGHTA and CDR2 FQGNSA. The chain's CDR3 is CASSLDAGWEETQDF. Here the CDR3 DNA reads TGTGCCAGCAGCTTAGACGCAGGGTGGGAGGAGACCCAGGACTTC.

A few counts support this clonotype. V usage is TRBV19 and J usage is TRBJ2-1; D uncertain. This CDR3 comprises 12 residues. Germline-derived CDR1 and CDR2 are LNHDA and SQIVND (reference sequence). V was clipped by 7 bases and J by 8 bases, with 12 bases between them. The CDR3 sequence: CASTISGYEQFF. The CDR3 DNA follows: TGTGCCAGTACCATAAGTGGGTATGAGCAGTTCTTC.

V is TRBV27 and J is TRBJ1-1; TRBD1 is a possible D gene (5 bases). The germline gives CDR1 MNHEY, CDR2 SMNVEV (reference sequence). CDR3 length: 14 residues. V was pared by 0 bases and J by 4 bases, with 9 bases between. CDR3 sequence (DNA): TGTGCCAGCAGTTTATCCCAGGGTGTCACTGAAGCTTTCTTT. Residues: CASSLSQGVTEAFF.

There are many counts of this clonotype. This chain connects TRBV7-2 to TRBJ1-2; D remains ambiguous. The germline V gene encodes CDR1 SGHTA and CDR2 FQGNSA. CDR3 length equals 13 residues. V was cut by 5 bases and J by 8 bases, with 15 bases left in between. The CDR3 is CASSPPGSWGYTF. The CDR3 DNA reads TGTGCCAGCAGCCCCCCGGGGAGCTGGGGCTACACCTTC.

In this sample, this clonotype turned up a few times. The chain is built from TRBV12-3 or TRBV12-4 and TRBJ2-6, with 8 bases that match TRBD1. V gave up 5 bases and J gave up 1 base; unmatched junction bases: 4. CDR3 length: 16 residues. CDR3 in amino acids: CASSVWTGSGANVLTF. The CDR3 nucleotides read TGTGCCAGCAGTGTATGGACAGGGTCTGGGGCCAACGTCCTGACTTTC.

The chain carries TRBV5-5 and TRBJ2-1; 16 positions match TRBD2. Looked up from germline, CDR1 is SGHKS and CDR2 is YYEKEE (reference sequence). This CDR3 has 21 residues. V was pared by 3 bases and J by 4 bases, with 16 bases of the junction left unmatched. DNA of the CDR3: TGTGCCAGCAGCTCGACAGGGTCCGGGACTAGCGGGAGGGCCGGGTACAATGAGCAGTTCTTC. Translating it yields CASSSTGSGTSGRAGYNEQFF. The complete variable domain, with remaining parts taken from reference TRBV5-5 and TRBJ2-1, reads DAGVTQSPTHLIKTRGQQVTLRCSPISGHKSVSWYQQVLGQGPQFIFQYYEKEERGRGNFPDRFSARQFPNYSSELNVNALLLGDSALYLCASSSTGSGTSGRAGYNEQFFGPGTRLTVL.

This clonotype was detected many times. The CDR3 sequence is CASSGGNTIYF. The DNA for the CDR3 is TGTGCCAGCAGTGGGGGAAACACCATATATTTT. The chain couples TRBV7-2 to TRBJ1-3, with D unresolved. V shed 6 bases and J shed 4 bases, with 4 bases lying between them. Per the germline V gene, CDR1 is SGHTA and CDR2 is FQGNSA. The CDR3 totals 11 residues.

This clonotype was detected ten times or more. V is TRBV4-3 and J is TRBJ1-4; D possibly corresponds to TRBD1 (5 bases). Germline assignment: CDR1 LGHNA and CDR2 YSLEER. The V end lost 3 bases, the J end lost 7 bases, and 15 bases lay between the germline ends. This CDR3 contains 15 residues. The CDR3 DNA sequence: TGCGCCAGCAGCCATGCACGGGGGGTCAGTGAAAAACTGTTTTTT. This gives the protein CASSHARGVSEKLFF.

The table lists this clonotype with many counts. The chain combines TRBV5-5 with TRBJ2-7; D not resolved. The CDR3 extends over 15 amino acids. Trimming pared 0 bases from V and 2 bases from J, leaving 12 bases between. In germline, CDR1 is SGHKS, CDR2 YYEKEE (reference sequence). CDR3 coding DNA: TGTGCCAGCAGCTTGGTTAGCTCTCCCACCTACGAGCAGTACTTC. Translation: CASSLVSSPTYEQYF.

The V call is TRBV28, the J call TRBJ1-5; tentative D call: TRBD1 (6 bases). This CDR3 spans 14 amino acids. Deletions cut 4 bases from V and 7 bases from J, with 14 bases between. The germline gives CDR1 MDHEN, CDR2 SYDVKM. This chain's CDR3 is CASSYYGGGQPQHF. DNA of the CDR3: TGTGCCAGCAGTTACTACGGGGGCGGGCAGCCCCAGCATTTT.

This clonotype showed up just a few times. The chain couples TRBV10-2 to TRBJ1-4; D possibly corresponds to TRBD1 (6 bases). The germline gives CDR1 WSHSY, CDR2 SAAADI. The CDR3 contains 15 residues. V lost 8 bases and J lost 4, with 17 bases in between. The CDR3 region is CASVHRQAFNEKLFF. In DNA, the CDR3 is TGCGCCAGCGTTCATAGACAGGCCTTTAATGAAAAACTGTTTTTT.